Below are 17 T cell receptor beta chains sequenced from a single sample in a study of blood T cell repertoires in COVID-19. Sequencing used immunoSEQ multiplex PCR; TCRdb keeps in-frame clones, though not all of them. Of a few hundred thousand clones in the sample, about 80% were seen once. The sample taken for sequencing was peripheral blood. These receptors came from a man aged 30 to 45 who had recovered from COVID-19.

This clone was counted a single time. The chain combines TRBV12-3 or TRBV12-4 with TRBJ2-3, with TRBD2 matching 7 bases. This CDR3 is built from 13 residues. V lost 5 bases, J lost 7 bases, and 6 bases stayed unmatched. CDR3 nucleotides: TGTGCCAGCAGTCAAACTAGCGTATATACGCAGTATTTT. The encoded protein is CASSQTSVYTQYF.

This clone appeared once. The chain couples TRBV7-7 to TRBJ1-3; no clear D. The CDR3 is made up of 14 amino acids. From germline, CDR1 is SSHAT and CDR2 FNYEAQ (reference sequence). V was pared by 1 base and J by 4 bases, with 8 bases between. This chain's CDR3 is CASSLGGVGNTIYF. For the CDR3, the DNA is TGTGCCAGCAGCTTAGGCGGTGTCGGAAACACCATATATTTT.

The chain combines TRBV6-5 with TRBJ1-4; D ambiguous. Trimming left V 4 bases short and J 5 bases short, with 11 bases between. Per germline, CDR1 MNHEY and CDR2 SVGAGI. The CDR3 extends over 14 amino acids. CDR3 in DNA: TGTGCCAGCAGTTCGGACTCAGAAAATGAAAAACTGTTTTTT. This sequence encodes CASSSDSENEKLFF.

The chain carries TRBV7-3 and TRBJ2-2; TRBD1 matches 7 bases. This CDR3 is 16 amino acids long. V lost 4 bases to trimming and J lost 1 base; unmatched junction nucleotides: 6. Germline V gene sequence: CDR1 SGHTA, CDR2 FQGTGA. For the CDR3, the DNA is TGTGCCAGCAGCTCGTTTCAGGGGGTGAACACCGGGGAGCTGTTTTTT. The encoded protein is CASSSFQGVNTGELFF.

The chain is built from TRBV3-1 (or the pseudogene TRBV3-2) and TRBJ1-6, with D unresolved. Germline V gene lookup returns CDR1 LGHDT and CDR2 YNNKEL (reference sequence). The length of the CDR3 is 14 residues. Trimming left V 1 base short and J 14 bases short, with 15 bases between. CDR3 DNA sequence: TGTGCCAGCAGCCAAGTTTCGGGTTCGTTGACCCTCCACTTT. This gives the protein CASSQVSGSLTLHF.

The chain employs TRBV5-1 and TRBJ2-6, with a tentative D call TRBD1 (7 bases). V gave up 0 bases and J gave up 12 bases, with 16 bases separating them. This CDR3 is built from 15 residues. Per the germline V gene, CDR1 is SGHRS and CDR2 is YFSETQ. The CDR3 DNA follows: TGCGCCAGCAGCTTGGCCGTTCGGCAGGGGGGCGTCCTGACTTTC. This codes for CASSLAVRQGGVLTF.

The chain carries TRBV2 and TRBJ2-1; D not certain. Looked up from germline, CDR1 is SNHLY and CDR2 is FYNNEI. The CDR3 has 13 amino acids. With 7 bases removed from V and 0 bases from J, the gap between germline ends came to 7 bases. The CDR3 is CASTRLSYNEQFF. The CDR3 DNA is TGTGCCAGCACGCGGCTCTCCTACAATGAGCAGTTCTTC.

This clone showed up just a few times. The rearrangement uses TRBV9 and TRBJ2-3; possible D gene TRBD2, 5 bases. From germline, CDR1 is SGDLS and CDR2 YYNGEE. CDR3 length: 13 residues. V dropped 1 base and J dropped 6 bases, with 9 bases sitting between them. The CDR3 spells CASSVRTGDTQYF. CDR3 DNA: TGTGCCAGCAGCGTACGAACGGGGGATACGCAGTATTTT.

In its sample, this clone was seen many times. Other DNA sequences in this specimen translate into the identical CDR3. The chain carries TRBV29-1 and TRBJ1-3; D remains ambiguous. The CDR3 totals 11 residues. The V gene lost 6 bases and the J gene lost 3 bases, with 6 bases spanning the gap. Germline CDR1 and CDR2: SQVTM and ANQGSEA. The CDR3 is CSVLVGNTIYF. The CDR3, as DNA: TGCAGCGTCCTAGTTGGAAACACCATATATTTT.

The genes are TRBV7-9 and TRBJ1-4, with 10 bases identical to TRBD1. Germline V lookup: CDR1 SEHNR, CDR2 FQNEAQ (reference sequence). With 3 bases clipped from V and 8 bases from J, the junction kept 3 bases outside the gene matches. The CDR3 consists of 14 residues. Here the CDR3 DNA reads TGTGCCAGCAGCTTCCGGGACAGGGGCGAAAAACTGTTTTTT. It encodes CASSFRDRGEKLFF.

V is TRBV12-3 or TRBV12-4 and J is TRBJ1-5; D possibly corresponds to TRBD1 (6 bases). The CDR3 has 13 amino acids. V shed 6 bases and J shed 3 bases, with 9 bases lying between them. CDR3 in amino acids: CASSWTDNQPQHF. As DNA, the CDR3 is TGTGCCAGCAGCTGGACAGACAATCAGCCCCAGCATTTT.

This clone was counted between two and nine times. The V and J genes are TRBV5-4 and TRBJ2-2; 8 nucleotides match TRBD2. The CDR3 consists of 17 residues. J lost 8 bases, V lost 5 bases, and 17 bases had no gene match. Germline values: CDR1 SGHNT, CDR2 YYREEE (reference sequence). DNA of the CDR3: TGTGCCAGCAGACCCTTTGGCAGCGGGGGAATACTAGGGGAGCTGTTTTTT. The encoded protein is CASRPFGSGGILGELFF.

The V and J genes are TRBV5-1 and TRBJ1-1, with D possibly being TRBD1 (6 bases). The V gene lost 4 bases and the J gene lost 5 bases, with 15 bases spanning the gap. The CDR3 has 14 amino acids. CDR1 SGHRS and CDR2 YFSETQ come from the germline V gene. In DNA form, the CDR3 reads TGCGCCAGCAGCCCGGACAGTGGGATGACTGAAGCTTTCTTT. Amino acids: CASSPDSGMTEAFF.

The rearrangement joins TRBV10-2 to TRBJ2-5, with 8 bases matching TRBD2. The CDR3 sequence is 13 residues long. The germline V gene encodes CDR1 WSHSY and CDR2 SAAADI. V gave up 11 bases and J gave up 2 bases; unmatched junction bases: 7. This CDR3 reads CAAGGFRQETQYF. In DNA, the CDR3 is TGCGCCGCGGGGGGTTTCAGGCAAGAGACCCAGTACTTC.

This clone showed up just a few times. This chain joins TRBV14 and TRBJ2-7; D ambiguous. CDR3 length equals 11 residues. The germline gives CDR1 SGHDN, CDR2 FVKESK. Between the trimmed V and J ends, which lost 5 bases and 4 bases, there was a span of 6 bases. This CDR3 is CASSVRYEQYF. The CDR3 coding sequence is TGTGCCAGCAGCGTACGGTACGAGCAGTACTTC.

The rearrangement uses TRBV20-1 and TRBJ2-5, with D hard to call. The germline CDR1 and CDR2 sequences are DFQATT and SNEGSKA (reference sequence). Deletions cut 0 bases from V and 6 bases from J, with 5 bases between. CDR3 length: 11 amino acids. The CDR3 loop reads CSARDGQTQYF. In DNA, the CDR3 is TGCAGTGCTAGAGATGGGCAGACCCAGTACTTC.

This chain joins TRBV5-1 and TRBJ2-1, with 9 nucleotides matching TRBD2. The length of the CDR3 is 14 residues. Germline V gene sequence: CDR1 SGHRS, CDR2 YFSETQ. Trimming took 4 bases from V and 4 from J; bases not matched to a gene: 3. CDR3 in amino acids: CASSPGLAYNEQFF. DNA for the CDR3: TGCGCCAGCAGCCCGGGACTAGCTTACAATGAGCAGTTCTTC.